One TCR beta chain is described in this entry. What it binds is not known. The data are from a study of regulatory T cells in long-lasting Graves disease. Both iRepertoire HTBI primers and Arm-PCR of CDR3 regions were used to build the TCR beta libraries. TCRdb passed the multiplex PCR reads through MiXCR, listing each CDR3 protein once. This sample has hundreds of thousands of distinct CDR3 sequences; around 17% occur once, and the top ten carry more than 15%. Time point reported: newly diagnosed GD, antithyroid drugs for less than 3 months. PBMCs were the source of the RNA used for TCR sequencing. Study conclusions and caveats: Analysis covered peripheral blood alone, not thyroid tissue.

Germline trimming cut 5 bases from V and 5 bases from J; bases unmatched to any gene: 12. Germline V CDR1 and CDR2: DFQATT, SNEGSKA (reference sequence). The CDR3 is made up of 16 amino acids. These same data were also listed under a study on T cells in Graves' hyperthyroidism and ophthalmopathy.

The sequences come from peripheral blood mononuclear cells (PBMCs), collected at new diagnosis, from a patient treated with antithyroid drugs. The rearrangement uses TRBV20-1 and TRBJ2-5; 12 nucleotides align to TRBD2. The receptor was isolated from a woman aged 30 to 39 with Graves disease. The CDR3 nucleotides read TGCAGTGCTCTCAAACCTAGCGGGAGGGCCACCGAGACCCAGTACTTC. Its translation: CSALKPSGRATETQYF.